Presented here are 26 T cell receptor beta chains from one specimen sequenced in a study of T cell repertoires in cytomegalovirus infection. MiXCR, run by TCRdb on the reads, gives a single entry per CDR3 protein. Here the sample spans around 260,000 distinct CDR3 sequences, roughly 23% being singletons. The sequenced sample consisted of PBMCs. All receptors come from a human donor in good health (CMV status not recorded). Some clones in this sample may be carry-over from other donors' samples.

The V and J genes are TRBV28 and TRBJ2-7; D is perhaps TRBD1 (6 bases). This CDR3 comprises 19 residues. Germline assignment: CDR1 MDHEN and CDR2 SYDVKM. With 2 bases removed from V and 2 bases from J, the gap between germline ends came to 25 bases. CDR3 coding DNA: TGTGCCAGCAGTTTACCGCGTTTTAGGTCCATTGGGACAACCTACGAGCAGTACTTC. It translates to CASSLPRFRSIGTTYEQYF.

This clonotype occurred many times. The V call is TRBV5-1, the J call TRBJ2-3, with 11 bases aligning to TRBD2. Germline-derived CDR1 and CDR2 are SGHRS and YFSETQ. V gave up 0 bases and J gave up 4 bases; unmatched junction bases: 7. The CDR3 totals 17 residues. This CDR3 is CASSLAGVSGGADTQYF. The CDR3 DNA reads as TGCGCCAGCAGCTTGGCCGGGGTTAGCGGGGGGGCAGATACGCAGTATTTT.

In this sample, this clonotype turned up many times. The rearrangement links TRBV28 to TRBJ1-2; tentatively, D is TRBD1 (6 bases). This CDR3 has 14 residues. V lost 3 bases, J lost 7 bases, and 15 bases lay in between. CDR1 MDHEN and CDR2 SYDVKM come from the germline V gene. The CDR3 DNA sequence: TGTGCCAGCAGTTTTGGGCAGGGGAGTCGTGGCTACACCTTC. It codes for CASSFGQGSRGYTF.

The chain combines TRBV9 with TRBJ2-3; D gene unclear. The CDR3 has 15 amino acids. The germline CDR1 and CDR2 sequences are SGDLS and YYNGEE. The V and J ends lost 4 bases and 5 bases respectively, with 17 bases between them. The CDR3 reads CASSPQVGSGDTQYF. The CDR3 bases are TGTGCCAGCAGCCCCCAGGTGGGGTCGGGAGATACGCAGTATTTT.

This sequence joins TRBV6-2 or TRBV6-3 and TRBJ1-5, with TRBD1 matching 8 bases. V was pared by 0 bases and J by 3 bases, with 7 bases of the junction left unmatched. CDR1 and CDR2 (germline): MNHEY, SVGEGT. The CDR3 contains 17 residues. This CDR3 reads CASSYSMGTGFNQPQHF. Here the CDR3 DNA reads TGTGCCAGCAGTTACTCGATGGGGACAGGCTTCAATCAGCCCCAGCATTTT.

This clonotype has a handful of counts. The rearrangement uses TRBV11-2 and TRBJ2-1, with D possibly matching TRBD1 (5 bases). Germline CDR1 and CDR2: SGHAT and FQNNGV. Trimming removed 5 bases from V and 2 bases from J, with 13 bases in between. The CDR3 loop spans 15 amino acids. CDR3 residues: CASSLSRVTYNEQFF. In nucleotides, the CDR3 is TGTGCCAGCAGCCTCTCCAGGGTGACCTACAATGAGCAGTTCTTC.

A few counts support this clonotype. V usage is TRBV27 and J usage is TRBJ2-2; D is perhaps TRBD1 (5 bases). V lost 5 bases, J lost 3 bases, and 19 bases lay in between. CDR3 length: 17 residues. The germline CDR1 and CDR2 sequences are MNHEY and SMNVEV (reference sequence). Here the CDR3 DNA reads TGTGCCAGCAGTCCAAGGGGCCGCAGGGCCCACACCGGGGAGCTGTTTTTT. It encodes CASSPRGRRAHTGELFF.

This clonotype was picked up many times. The chain combines TRBV7-2 with TRBJ1-2, with 8 bases identical to TRBD1. The CDR3 spans 13 residues. The germline gives CDR1 SGHTA, CDR2 FQGNSA. With V trimmed by 5 bases and J by 4 bases, 3 bases remained unmatched. The DNA of the CDR3 is TGTGCCAGCAGCCCAGGGGGCGTCTATGGCTACACCTTC. Its translation: CASSPGGVYGYTF.

This clonotype was seen at least ten times. J is TRBJ1-1 and V is TRBV12-3 or TRBV12-4, with TRBD1 identical over 11 bases. The CDR3 has 16 residues. The V gene end was trimmed by 7 bases and the J gene end by 5 bases; junction bases not matched to a gene: 12. CDR3 nucleotide sequence: TGTGCCAGCACCTTGGGGACAGGGGGATTGGGAACTGAAGCTTTCTTT. Encoded protein: CASTLGTGGLGTEAFF.

This clonotype came up many times. The gene calls are TRBV7-2 and TRBJ1-1; no firm D call. This CDR3 has 13 amino acids. Germline V gene data show CDR1 as SGHTA and CDR2 as FQGNSA. V was shortened by 5 bases and J by 2 bases, with 9 bases between the two germline ends. This CDR3 is CASSIKRNTEAFF. In DNA form, the CDR3 reads TGTGCCAGCAGCATAAAGAGAAACACTGAAGCTTTCTTT.

V is TRBV6-1 and J is TRBJ2-5, with a tentative D call TRBD1 (7 bases). CDR1 is MNHNS and CDR2 is SASEGT in the germline V gene. There are 16 residues in the CDR3. V dropped 5 bases and J dropped 4 bases, with 20 bases sitting between them. The DNA for the CDR3 is TGTGCCAGCAGTCACGGGACTCGGGACAGAGGAGAGACCCAGTACTTC. It yields the protein CASSHGTRDRGETQYF.

This clonotype was seen more than once but under ten times. The rearrangement uses TRBV28 and TRBJ2-7; 9 bases align to TRBD2. With V trimmed by 3 bases and J by 1 base, 4 bases remained unmatched. Per germline, CDR1 MDHEN and CDR2 SYDVKM. The CDR3 is made up of 15 amino acids. The CDR3 sequence is CASSFASGKSYEQYF. CDR3 nucleotide sequence: TGTGCCAGCAGTTTCGCTAGCGGGAAATCCTACGAGCAGTACTTC.

This clonotype was seen a handful of times. This sequence joins TRBV4-1 and TRBJ2-7; TRBD2 agrees at 9 bases. CDR3 length: 18 amino acids. The J segment lost 1 base and the V segment lost 0 bases, leaving 10 bases of the junction unmatched. Germline values: CDR1 MGHRA, CDR2 YSYEKL. The CDR3 region has the DNA TGCGCCAGCAGCCAAGATAGCAATAGCGGGGGACTTTCCTACGAGCAGTACTTC. Residues: CASSQDSNSGGLSYEQYF.

The CDR3, as DNA: TGCGCCAGCAGCTTGACTAACCAGGGGACTAACTATGGCTACACCTTC. Amino acids: CASSLTNQGTNYGYTF. The V gene is TRBV5-1, the J gene TRBJ1-2; TRBD1 is a possible D gene (6 bases). CDR3 length equals 16 residues. V shed 1 base and J shed 0 bases, with 13 bases lying between them. CDR1 is SGHRS and CDR2 is YFSETQ in the germline V gene.

Regarding this clonotype: This clone may be a read error of a much larger clone one base away. In this CDR3 the conserved last residue, phenylalanine or tryptophan, is missing, so a read error is likely. This rearrangement joins TRBV28 to TRBJ2-7; D gene uncertain. CDR1 and CDR2 from the germline V gene are MDHEN and SYDVKM. V was shortened by 1 base and J by 7 bases, with 11 bases between the two germline ends. The CDR3 has 13 amino acids. CDR3 sequence reads: CASSLSPMWEQYL. CDR3 nucleotide sequence: TGTGCCAGCAGTTTATCCCCGATGTGGGAGCAGTACTTG.

This clonotype was detected only a few times. This sequence joins TRBV20-1 and TRBJ2-7, with D possibly matching TRBD2 (7 bases). CDR1 DFQATT and CDR2 SNEGSKA come from the germline V gene (reference sequence). The CDR3 extends over 13 amino acids. The V and J ends lost 6 bases and 2 bases respectively, with 14 bases between them. CDR3 amino acids: CSARGAVTYEQYF. The CDR3 nucleotides are TGCAGTGCCCGGGGGGCGGTGACCTACGAGCAGTACTTC.

This clonotype has at least ten counts. J is TRBJ2-7 and V is TRBV7-2, with D maybe TRBD2 (6 bases). Germline loops: CDR1 SGHTA, CDR2 FQGNSA. The CDR3 contains 13 residues. Trimming took off 5 bases at V and 3 bases at J, with 11 bases between the two ends. CDR3 protein: CASSATGGYEQYF. The DNA for the CDR3 is TGTGCCAGCAGCGCAACCGGGGGCTACGAGCAGTACTTC.

This clonotype has a count of ten or more. The chain uses TRBV7-2 and TRBJ2-3, with 9 nucleotides matching TRBD1. V shed 7 bases, J shed 4 bases, and the junction held 6 bases outside the gene matches. Germline CDR1 reads SGHTA; CDR2 reads FQGNSA. The CDR3 spans 14 residues. In nucleotides, the CDR3 is TGTGCCAGCATCCACAGGGGGCTGGCAGATACGCAGTATTTT. It yields the protein CASIHRGLADTQYF.

V usage is TRBV11-2 and J usage is TRBJ2-7, with D perhaps matching TRBD2 (6 bases). V lost 5 bases, J lost 6 bases, and 8 bases lay in between. CDR3 length equals 11 residues. Germline V gene lookup returns CDR1 SGHAT and CDR2 FQNNGV. As DNA, the CDR3 is TGTGCCAGCAGCATGGGGGGCGAGCAGTACTTC. Translation gives CASSMGGEQYF.

This clonotype has ten or more counts. This chain connects TRBV10-3 to TRBJ2-1, with 7 bases identical to TRBD1. J gave up 7 bases and V 6 bases, and 9 bases lay outside the gene matches. This CDR3 has 14 residues. Germline CDR1 and CDR2: ENHRY and SYGVKD. The CDR3 DNA reads as TGTGCCATCAGGGTTGGGGACAGAGTTAATGAGCAGTTCTTC. Its protein product is CAIRVGDRVNEQFF.

This clonotype was counted many times. The chain couples TRBV7-2 to TRBJ2-7, with D perhaps assigned TRBD1 or TRBD2 (5 bases each). The CDR3 sequence is 15 residues long. Germline CDR1 reads SGHTA; CDR2 reads FQGNSA. V lost 5 bases to trimming and J lost 4 bases, with 18 bases between them. The CDR3 protein is CASSTSGATTYEQYF. As DNA, the CDR3 is TGTGCCAGCAGCACATCCGGGGCGACCACGTACGAGCAGTACTTC. Based on the CDR3 plus reference TRBV7-2 and TRBJ2-7, the full variable domain is GAGVSQSPSNKVTEKGKDVELRCDPISGHTALYWYRQSLGQGLEFLIYFQGNSAPDKSGLPSDRFSAERTGGSVSTLTIQRTQQEDSAVYLCASSTSGATTYEQYFGPGTRLTVT.

This clonotype showed up many times. The rearrangement links TRBV7-9 to TRBJ1-1, with 11 bases matching TRBD1. Germline loops: CDR1 SEHNR, CDR2 FQNEAQ (reference sequence). Trimming removed 4 bases from V and 0 bases from J; junction bases left unmatched: 10. This CDR3 comprises 18 residues. The CDR3 sequence: CASSSSWTGGEVNTEAFF. The CDR3 DNA reads as TGTGCCAGCAGCTCCTCCTGGACAGGGGGCGAGGTGAACACTGAAGCTTTCTTT.

The rearrangement joins TRBV20-1 to TRBJ2-7, with D perhaps TRBD2 (6 bases). CDR3 length: 17 residues. V was pared by 1 base and J by 1 base, with 20 bases between. Germline lookup yields CDR1 DFQATT and CDR2 SNEGSKA (reference sequence). In nucleotides, the CDR3 is TGCAGTGCTAGAGTCCCCCGGAGGGGCCCGGCTTCCTACGAGCAGTACTTC. Its protein product is CSARVPRRGPASYEQYF.

This clonotype was picked up many times. This chain joins TRBV7-2 and TRBJ1-5; D is possibly TRBD1 (5 bases). Trimming removed 5 bases from V and 5 bases from J, with 16 bases in between. Germline loops: CDR1 SGHTA, CDR2 FQGNSA. The CDR3 has 15 residues. CDR3 residues: CASSTGPSEYQPQHF. The CDR3 bases are TGTGCCAGCAGCACGGGACCTTCCGAGTATCAGCCCCAGCATTTT.

Only a few counts were recorded for this clonotype. The chain uses TRBV19 and TRBJ1-1, with D hard to call. Trimming stripped 5 bases from V and 1 base from J, with 14 bases between. Germline assignment: CDR1 LNHDA and CDR2 SQIVND (reference sequence). The CDR3 spans 15 residues. The CDR3 sequence: CASSSARQENTEAFF. CDR3 DNA: TGTGCCAGTAGTTCTGCACGGCAGGAGAACACTGAAGCTTTCTTT.

This clonotype was detected ten times or more. The rearrangement joins TRBV6-1 to TRBJ2-7; tentatively, D is TRBD1 or TRBD2 (5 bases each). V was pared by 5 bases and J by 4 bases, with 9 bases between. The CDR3 covers 12 residues. The germline V gene has CDR1 MNHNS and CDR2 SASEGT. The DNA for the CDR3 is TGTGCCAGCAGTCAAGGGGAGTACGAGCAGTACTTC. Amino acid sequence: CASSQGEYEQYF.